This is a list of T cell receptor beta chains from one sample in a study of blood T cell repertoires in COVID-19. The repertoire was sequenced with immunoSEQ multiplex PCR; TCRdb's copy has only in-frame clones and lacks some. This sample has about 42,000 clones; 60% to 80% occur once, and the top ten carry approximately 30%. Sequencing was performed on peripheral blood. The receptors derive from a woman aged 70-85 years with acute or convalescent COVID-19. The CDR3 runs from the conserved cysteine through the conserved F or W. Fields, in order: CDR3 DNA, CDR3 protein, CDR3 length, J gene, clone size, V gene, D gene. D genes are given only for firm matches. Rows may omit the clone size; those that give it use once, few, many or a size class.

DNA: TGTGCCAGCAGTGAAGCGGTACGGACCTACAATGAGCAGTTCTTC
CDR3: CASSEAVRTYNEQFF
length: 15
J: TRBJ2-1
size: -
V: TRBV28
D: -

DNA: TGTGCCAGCAGCCAAGAATGGTCGTCGAGTCCGAACACTGAAGCTTTCTTT
CDR3: CASSQEWSSSPNTEAFF
length: 17
J: TRBJ1-1
size: -
V: TRBV3-1/TRBV3-2
D: -

DNA: TGTGCCAGCAGTTTAGCCGTATTGAGGGAGCAGTACTTC
CDR3: CASSLAVLREQYF
length: 13
J: TRBJ2-7
size: -
V: TRBV28
D: -

DNA: TGTGCCAGTAGTAAATTACAGGGGGCAAGCAATCAGCCCCAGCATTTT
CDR3: CASSKLQGASNQPQHF
length: 16
J: TRBJ1-5
size: -
V: TRBV19
D: TRBD1

DNA: TGTGCCAGCACCCAAACAGGAGCAAATGAAAAACTGTTTTTT
CDR3: CASTQTGANEKLFF
length: 14
J: TRBJ1-4
size: -
V: TRBV28
D: -

DNA: TGTGCTAGTGGTCCAGGGACAGCTCCAACTAGCACAGATACGCAGTATTTT
CDR3: CASGPGTAPTSTDTQYF
length: 17
J: TRBJ2-3
size: -
V: TRBV12-5
D: TRBD1

DNA: TGCGCCAGCAGTCAATCGTTCGAGCAAACTGGAAACACCATATATTTT
CDR3: CASSQSFEQTGNTIYF
length: 16
J: TRBJ1-3
size: -
V: TRBV23-1
D: -

DNA: TGTGCCAGCAGCTTAAGACAGGGTAATGAAAAACTGTTTTTT
CDR3: CASSLRQGNEKLFF
length: 14
J: TRBJ1-4
size: -
V: TRBV7-9
D: TRBD1

DNA: TGTGCCAGCAGCCTAGAAGGGGGAGGCAATCAGCCCCAGCATTTT
CDR3: CASSLEGGGNQPQHF
length: 15
J: TRBJ1-5
size: once
V: TRBV7-9
D: -

DNA: TGTGCCAGTAGGTCGGTTGATAATTCACCCCTCCACTTT
CDR3: CASRSVDNSPLHF
length: 13
J: TRBJ1-6
size: few
V: TRBV19
D: -

DNA: TGCAGTGCTAGTGTAACTAGCGGGGCCCTAGAGACCCAGTACTTC
CDR3: CSASVTSGALETQYF
length: 15
J: TRBJ2-5
size: once
V: TRBV20-1
D: TRBD2

DNA: TGCGCCAGCAGCATCTCCCGACAGGTTCAAGAGACCCAGTACTTC
CDR3: CASSISRQVQETQYF
length: 15
J: TRBJ2-5
size: -
V: TRBV5-1
D: -

DNA: TGTGCCAGTTGCCAGCTAGGGAACACCGGGGAGCTGTTTTTT
CDR3: CASCQLGNTGELFF
length: 14
J: TRBJ2-2
size: once
V: TRBV2
D: -

DNA: TGCAGTGCTAGTACCCCTTACGGAGGGAATCAGCCCCAGCATTTT
CDR3: CSASTPYGGNQPQHF
length: 15
J: TRBJ1-5
size: -
V: TRBV20-1
D: -

DNA: TGTGCCAGCAGCCCTCTCCAGGGACTAGCGGGAGGTCGTTACAATGAGCAGTTCTTC
CDR3: CASSPLQGLAGGRYNEQFF
length: 19
J: TRBJ2-1
size: -
V: TRBV7-9
D: TRBD2

DNA: TGTGCCACCAGTGATGGGTCGCAGGGTAATCAGCCCCAGCATTTT
CDR3: CATSDGSQGNQPQHF
length: 15
J: TRBJ1-5
size: few
V: TRBV24-1
D: -

DNA: TGTGCCAGCTCACCAACTAGGACCGGGGAGCTGTTTTTT
CDR3: CASSPTRTGELFF
length: 13
J: TRBJ2-2
size: -
V: TRBV18
D: -

DNA: TGTGCCAGTAGGAGAGACAGGAGCACAGATACGCAGTATTTT
CDR3: CASRRDRSTDTQYF
length: 14
J: TRBJ2-3
size: -
V: TRBV19
D: -

DNA: TGTGCCAGCAGTGAATTCGGGGAAGGTGACTATGGCTACACCTTC
CDR3: CASSEFGEGDYGYTF
length: 15
J: TRBJ1-2
size: -
V: TRBV6-1
D: -

DNA: TGTGCCAGCAGCTACGGGACATCCAAAGGTGGCGAGCAGTACTTC
CDR3: CASSYGTSKGGEQYF
length: 15
J: TRBJ2-7
size: -
V: TRBV9
D: -

DNA: TGTGCCAGCAGCCCCCGGGACAGGGGGCATACCGGGGAGCTGTTTTTT
CDR3: CASSPRDRGHTGELFF
length: 16
J: TRBJ2-2
size: -
V: TRBV11-2
D: TRBD1

DNA: TGTGCCAGCTCACCCCTCCCCGGGACTGGAAACACCGGGGAGCTGTTTTTT
CDR3: CASSPLPGTGNTGELFF
length: 17
J: TRBJ2-2
size: -
V: TRBV18
D: -

DNA: TGTGCCAGCAGTTTGGGGACAGGGCAGGCTTTCTTT
CDR3: CASSLGTGQAFF
length: 12
J: TRBJ1-1
size: -
V: TRBV12-3/TRBV12-4
D: TRBD1

DNA: TGTGCCAGCAGCGAGAGGACAGGGGCGTTGAACATTCAGTACTTC
CDR3: CASSERTGALNIQYF
length: 15
J: TRBJ2-4
size: -
V: TRBV7-2
D: TRBD1

DNA: TGTGCCTGGTCAGGGGGGCATCAGCCCCAGCATTTT
CDR3: CAWSGGHQPQHF
length: 12
J: TRBJ1-5
size: few
V: TRBV30
D: TRBD1

DNA: TGTGCCAGCAGCGTCCGAGGCAGGGGACGAGAGACCCAGTACTTC
CDR3: CASSVRGRGRETQYF
length: 15
J: TRBJ2-5
size: -
V: TRBV11-3
D: -

DNA: TGTGCCAGCAGTCGCGGGACAGGGGCCGAGCAGTACTTC
CDR3: CASSRGTGAEQYF
length: 13
J: TRBJ2-7
size: -
V: TRBV12-3/TRBV12-4
D: TRBD1

DNA: TGTGCCAGCAGCCAAGGGCTAAGTCGGGGAGTGCAGTTCTTC
CDR3: CASSQGLSRGVQFF
length: 14
J: TRBJ2-1
size: -
V: TRBV3-1/TRBV3-2
D: -

DNA: TGTGCCAGCAGCGTACAGGGTGGCACTGAAGCTTTCTTT
CDR3: CASSVQGGTEAFF
length: 13
J: TRBJ1-1
size: -
V: TRBV9
D: -

DNA: TGTGCCACAGTACTAGCGGGAGCCACAGATACGCAGTATTTT
CDR3: CATVLAGATDTQYF
length: 14
J: TRBJ2-3
size: -
V: TRBV10-3
D: TRBD2

DNA: TGTGCCAGCAGCTCAGGTTCCGCAGATACGCAGTATTTT
CDR3: CASSSGSADTQYF
length: 13
J: TRBJ2-3
size: -
V: TRBV11-2
D: -

DNA: TGTGCCAGCAGTTTATGGGCCGGAGCCATGAACACTGAAGCTTTCTTT
CDR3: CASSLWAGAMNTEAFF
length: 16
J: TRBJ1-1
size: -
V: TRBV28
D: -

DNA: TGTGCCAGCAGCGAAGGGACTGACCCTGAAAAACTGTTTTTT
CDR3: CASSEGTDPEKLFF
length: 14
J: TRBJ1-4
size: -
V: TRBV7-9
D: -

DNA: TGCGCCAGCAGCCATCGAGGGGTAGCGGGAGATTCACGCGAGCAGTTCTTC
CDR3: CASSHRGVAGDSREQFF
length: 17
J: TRBJ2-1
size: -
V: TRBV5-1
D: TRBD2

DNA: TGTGCCAGCAGTTTCACCGGGGATACGGCAACTAATGAAAAACTGTTTTTT
CDR3: CASSFTGDTATNEKLFF
length: 17
J: TRBJ1-4
size: -
V: TRBV27
D: -